This T cell receptor beta chain was captured in a study of T cell repertoires in cytomegalovirus infection. Via MiXCR, TCRdb re-called the reads, giving one row per CDR3 protein. The sample records 200,000 to 250,000 distinct CDR3 sequences, about 20% being singletons. The V end lost 2 bases, the J end lost 3 bases, and 8 bases lay between the germline ends. Germline V CDR1 and CDR2: MDHEN, SYDVKM. CDR3 size: 14 residues. The TCR comes from a human donor in good health (CMV status not recorded). Some clones in this sample may be carry-over from other donors' samples. This sequence joins TRBV28 and TRBJ2-1; D is undetermined. Source material: CD8+ T cells from PBMCs. CDR3 bases: TGTGCCAGCAGTTTACCCACCTACTACAATGAGCAGTTCTTC. This translates into CASSLPTYYNEQFF.